A single sample is the source of the 14 T cell receptor beta chains below, sequenced in a study of Graves' ophthalmopathy and Graves' hyperthyroidism. Researchers took RNA transcripts and amplified TCR beta CDR3 regions from them. HTBI-primed RT-PCR formed the first round, and a multiplex PCR formed the second. TCRdb redid the calling of the multiplex PCR reads with MiXCR, one entry per CDR3 protein. The sample includes more than 1,000,000 distinct CDR3 sequences, around a third of them seen just once. Sequences were obtained from peripheral blood or thyroid tissue (not recorded which). These receptors all come from an adult man with Graves' hyperthyroidism.

V is TRBV9 and J is TRBJ2-5; 11 bases agree with TRBD2. The CDR3 totals 19 residues. The germline CDR1 and CDR2 sequences are SGDLS and YYNGEE. Trimming cost V 3 bases and J 5 bases; bases outside gene matches: 18. The DNA of the CDR3 is TGTGCCAGCAGCGCCGGGACAGAACCTAGCTTAGCGGGAGGGGAGACCCAGTACTTC. Its translation is CASSAGTEPSLAGGETQYF.

This clonotype was detected only once. V and J are TRBV7-9 and TRBJ2-5, with 9 bases that match TRBD2. V trimming: 4 bases; J trimming: 5 bases; junction bases outside the gene matches: 17. Germline V gene sequence: CDR1 SEHNR, CDR2 FQNEAQ (reference sequence). The CDR3 has 18 amino acids. CDR3 sequence (DNA): TGTGCCAGCAGCTCAAGCAAGAGTAGTAGCGGGGGATTGGAGACCCAGTACTTC. Translation: CASSSSKSSSGGLETQYF.

The gene calls are TRBV29-1 and TRBJ1-2; no definite D call. Germline V gene data show CDR1 as SQVTM and CDR2 as ANQGSEA. The CDR3 totals 10 residues. Trimming removed 8 bases at V and 4 bases at J, with 8 bases between. The CDR3 nucleotides are TGCAGCATTAGCAGCTATGGCTACACCTTC. Translated, it gives CSISSYGYTF.

This clonotype was picked up a small number of times. The chain combines TRBV25-1 with TRBJ2-5, with 7 positions matching TRBD1. Germline CDR1 is MGHDK and CDR2 is SYGVNS. V shed 2 bases and J 5 bases; nucleotides not matched to a gene: 5. The CDR3 sequence is 14 residues long. CDR3 coding DNA: TGTGCCAGCAGTGAAGACAGGGTTAGCGAGACCCAGTACTTC. This gives the protein CASSEDRVSETQYF.

V gene TRBV6-5 combines with J gene TRBJ1-1; D is possibly TRBD1 (5 bases). The CDR3 loop spans 15 amino acids. Trimming removed 0 bases at V and 5 bases at J, with 13 bases between. Per germline, CDR1 MNHEY and CDR2 SVGAGI. The CDR3 DNA sequence: TGTGCCAGCAGTTACTCGCCAGGGACTATGACTGAAGCTTTCTTT. It encodes CASSYSPGTMTEAFF.

This clonotype was counted a few times. The rearrangement joins TRBV4-3 to TRBJ2-7; maybe TRBD1 (5 bases). Trimming removed 0 bases at V and 6 bases at J, with 15 bases between. CDR3 length: 15 amino acids. Looked up from germline, CDR1 is LGHNA and CDR2 is YSLEER. The chain's CDR3 is CASSQDSGPGSEQYF. Here the CDR3 DNA reads TGCGCCAGCAGCCAAGATTCAGGGCCCGGTTCCGAGCAGTACTTC.

This clonotype was detected ten times or more. The V gene is TRBV29-1, the J gene TRBJ2-2; weak D call: TRBD1 (6 bases). This CDR3 has 13 amino acids. With 4 bases removed from V and 6 bases from J, the gap between germline ends came to 12 bases. The germline gives CDR1 SQVTM, CDR2 ANQGSEA. The CDR3 region is CSVARQAPGELFF. As DNA, the CDR3 is TGCAGCGTTGCAAGACAGGCACCCGGGGAGCTGTTTTTT.

This rearrangement joins TRBV15 to TRBJ1-1, with D possibly matching TRBD1 (6 bases). V was clipped by 5 bases and J by 4 bases, with 11 bases between them. Per the germline V gene, CDR1 is LNHNV and CDR2 is YYDKDF (reference sequence). The CDR3 is 13 residues long. DNA for the CDR3: TGTGCCACCAGCGGGGGGGGCATCACTGAAGCTTTCTTT. It translates to CATSGGGITEAFF.

This chain joins TRBV5-1 and TRBJ1-2; D not resolved. This CDR3 is 17 amino acids long. Between the trimmed V and J ends, which lost 0 bases and 2 bases, there was a span of 17 bases. Germline assignment: CDR1 SGHRS and CDR2 YFSETQ. The CDR3 region is CASSLGTLQFFNYGYTF. The CDR3 region has the DNA TGCGCCAGCAGCTTGGGAACACTCCAGTTTTTCAACTATGGCTACACCTTC.

This clonotype was seen many times. The V gene is TRBV2, the J gene TRBJ2-2; possibly TRBD2 for D (6 bases). Germline V gene lookup returns CDR1 SNHLY and CDR2 FYNNEI. V lost 5 bases and J lost 8, with 15 bases in between. The CDR3 loop spans 14 amino acids. CDR3 in DNA: TGTGCCAGCAGTCCCGGGAGAGCAACGGGGGAGCTGTTTTTT. As protein: CASSPGRATGELFF.

V gene TRBV5-5 combines with J gene TRBJ2-2, with 7 bases matching TRBD2. Trimming at V came to 4 bases and at J to 1 base, leaving 7 bases not matched to a gene. The CDR3 is made up of 16 amino acids. Germline V gene sequence: CDR1 SGHKS, CDR2 YYEKEE (reference sequence). CDR3 sequence reads: CASSRLGTKNTGELFF. The CDR3 bases are TGTGCCAGCAGCCGCCTTGGGACTAAGAACACCGGGGAGCTGTTTTTT.

The gene calls are TRBV29-1 and TRBJ1-1; D ambiguous. CDR1 is SQVTM, CDR2 ANQGSEA, per germline. The CDR3 extends over 15 amino acids. V lost 3 bases, J lost 0 bases, and 14 bases lay in between. CDR3 bases: TGCAGCGTTGATGGTACGGTCGGTGTGAACACTGAAGCTTTCTTT. It is translated as CSVDGTVGVNTEAFF.

V and J are TRBV2 and TRBJ1-5; D gene uncertain. The CDR3 loop spans 12 amino acids. CDR1 and CDR2 from the germline V gene are SNHLY and FYNNEI. V lost 6 bases to trimming and J lost 11 bases, with 14 bases between them. This CDR3 reads CASSVVGVAQHF. In nucleotides, the CDR3 is TGTGCCAGCAGCGTCGTCGGGGTGGCCCAGCATTTT.

The sample holds many counts of this clonotype. The chain uses TRBV10-3 and TRBJ1-1, with TRBD1 matching 11 bases. CDR1 and CDR2 from the germline V gene are ENHRY and SYGVKD. With 8 bases clipped from V and 5 bases from J, the junction kept 4 bases outside the gene matches. This CDR3 is built from 13 residues. For the CDR3, the DNA is TGTGCCATCTCGGGACAGGGGGTGACTGAAGCTTTCTTT. Its translation: CAISGQGVTEAFF.